The 3 T cell receptor beta chains listed next were all sequenced from one sample in a study of T cell clones after liver transplantation. This table comes from immunoSEQ multiplex PCR, and its TCRdb copy is limited to in-frame clones, with some not included. This sample has some 120,000 clones, with around nine tenths found just once. The sample in question was CD4+ T cells from blood, obtained 12 months after liver transplant. The source of these receptors is a human patient who received a liver transplant. Some T cells may be the graft donor's.

The chain uses TRBV18 and TRBJ2-7; TRBD2 aligns across 8 bases. The CDR3 consists of 16 residues. Trimming cost V 3 bases and J 5 bases; bases outside gene matches: 12. The germline V gene encodes CDR1 KGHSH and CDR2 LQKENI. DNA of the CDR3: TGTGCCAGCTCACCCATGGAAGCTTTAGCGGGGAACGAGCAGTACTTC. Translated, it gives CASSPMEALAGNEQYF.

V gene TRBV10-3 combines with J gene TRBJ2-7; weak D call: TRBD1 (6 bases). Trimming left V 7 bases short and J 3 bases short, with 7 bases between. The CDR3 length is 11 residues. CDR1 is ENHRY and CDR2 is SYGVKD in the germline V gene. The CDR3 region is CAIKQGYEQYF. CDR3 in DNA: TGTGCCATCAAACAGGGCTACGAGCAGTACTTC.

The table lists this clone with a count of one. This chain connects TRBV28 to TRBJ2-5; the D is unclear. The CDR3 loop spans 14 amino acids. V lost 5 bases and J 2 bases, leaving 12 bases between the germline ends. Germline V lookup: CDR1 MDHEN, CDR2 SYDVKM. CDR3 nucleotides: TGTGCCAGCAGTCCCCTGGGCAGGCAAGAGACCCAGTACTTC. As protein: CASSPLGRQETQYF.